This note documents a single T cell receptor (beta chain) sequence. It lacks a known antigen. Per-base qualities were not stored, and no clone one base away is much larger. This record comes from a study of PD-1 blockade in classical Hodgkin lymphoma (dated by TCRdb to about 2020). A note on the overall study: Nivolumab dosing was 3 mg/kg intravenously every 2 weeks, continuing until either disease progression or unacceptable toxicity. The study used CyTOF and TCR beta sequencing to define a peripheral blood immune signature of response to PD-1 blockade in classical Hodgkin lymphoma.

The meaning of the sample's time point label: cycle 2 day 1 (C2D1) of nivolumab. Relapse after autologous stem cell transplantation had occurred in all trial patients, and cohorts A, B and C were distinguished by prior brentuximab vedotin exposure. A total of around 59 patients with relapsed/refractory classical Hodgkin lymphoma made up the trial cohort, and each patient's best overall response was complete response, partial response or progressive disease. Trial patients were treated with single-agent nivolumab in the multi-cohort phase II CheckMate 205 trial. An independent review committee assessed best overall response by applying the 2007 International Working Group response criteria. Trial PBMCs were collected immediately before nivolumab initiation (C1D1) and during therapy at cycle 2 day 1 and cycle 4 day 1. Peripheral blood was collected in 8 mL Vacutainer Cell Preparation Tubes, from which PBMCs were isolated by centrifugation and then cryopreserved.

CDR1 is given as SGHTA and CDR2 as FQGNSA, both from the germline V gene. From its cysteine to its phenylalanine, the CDR3 spans 12 amino acids. Solely the CDR3 DNA is kept, with 36 bases framed from the first base. V has 5 bases trimmed and J has 15 bases trimmed; junction bases matching no gene number 6. The Qiagen DNeasy kit was used to extract genomic DNA both from unsorted PBMCs and from the negatively selected CD4+ and CD8+ fractions. Using primers that anneal to V and J segments, immunoSEQ multiplex PCR amplified the TCR beta CDR3 regions. Amplification bias was minimized using a synthetic immune receptor repertoire, and residual bias was removed computationally after sequencing. In the source study's methods: Custom Python scripts were used to quantify repertoire diversity as the Shannon entropy index. Unsorted, CD4+ and CD8+ repertoires were analyzed separately, except in combined analyses where CD4+ and CD8+ sequences were merged in silico. A clone counted as expanded when the clone's frequency after treatment rose at least 2-fold relative to C1D1, and clones undetected at baseline were given a pseudocount of 0.5. Singleton clones were defined as clones with 0 or 1 copy at C1D1, and non-singleton clones were defined as clones with 2 or more copies. By matching protein sequences in sorted samples from the same patient, clones expanded in unsorted samples were annotated as CD4+, CD8+ or unknown. Wilcoxon tests on paired samples were used to test changes in diversity from C1D1 to C4D1. This is the immuneACCESS table as TCRdb keeps it, with only in-frame sequences that have V and J called. A part of the clones is gone; compared with another copy, unresolved V genes explain less than half, and the rest is unexplained. D and trimming were read from the DNA, whereas the V and J calls and clone size are those reported in that table. This sample holds about 36,000 clones; more than 65% were observed only once. Less than 15% of the sample is taken by the ten largest.

Results the study describes overall, beyond this receptor: Trial patients achieving complete response had baseline diversity similar to newly diagnosed patients, whereas partial responders and progressors had significantly lower diversity. Patients starting nivolumab less than 1 year after ASCT had lower diversity and were excluded from later analyses to avoid confounding by immune reconstitution. Baseline TCR diversity was reported to be lower in newly diagnosed patients than in healthy donors, and even lower in relapsed/refractory patients. CD4+ but not CD8+ TCR diversity rose significantly by C4D1 (p=0.0027 vs p=0.16), most apparent in complete responders (p=0.02). Only a single clinical trial cohort was studied, and what caused the repertoire differences, possibly disease activity or prior therapy, remained undefined.

Recombination linked TRBV7-2 to TRBJ2-1, with 11 bases in between that match TRBD1. This TCR was recovered from a human donor with classical Hodgkin lymphoma. The specimen was peripheral blood mononuclear cells (PBMCs), collected before the second cycle of nivolumab. In nucleotide form, the sequence is TGTGCCAGCAGCCGGACAGGGGGCTTGGGGTTCTTC. Its protein reads: CASSRTGGLGFF.